A selection of T cell receptor beta chains follows, all from one sample in a study of blood T cell repertoires in COVID-19. This table comes from immunoSEQ multiplex PCR, and its TCRdb copy is limited to in-frame clones, with some not included. The table includes more than 15,000 clones, around 87% detected once. Material for sequencing was peripheral blood. The receptor source for this set is a man between 45 and 60 years old with active COVID-19. CDR3s include the opening cysteine and the closing phenylalanine or tryptophan. The order of the fields is V gene, J gene, D gene, clone size, CDR3 protein, CDR3 DNA. D genes are given only for firm matches. Clone size is shown for a subset of rows, as once, few, many or a class of expanded clone.

TRBV7-9	TRBJ1-4	TRBD1	-	CASSRSLDRGHPNEKLFF	TGTGCCAGCAGCCGTTCTCTGGACAGGGGACATCCTAATGAAAAACTGTTTTTT
TRBV9	TRBJ1-2	-	-	CASSVAGAYGYTF	TGTGCCAGCAGCGTAGCAGGGGCCTATGGCTACACCTTC
TRBV5-4	TRBJ2-7	TRBD1	-	CASSNPGTGGSEQYF	TGTGCCAGCAGCAACCCCGGGACAGGGGGCTCCGAGCAGTACTTC
TRBV15	TRBJ2-7	TRBD2	few	CATSDPRGGLAGVEQYF	TGTGCCACCAGCGACCCCCGAGGGGGACTAGCGGGAGTCGAGCAGTACTTC
TRBV12-5	TRBJ1-4	-	-	CASGSGGPKREKLFF	TGTGCTAGTGGTTCCGGCGGGCCCAAGCGCGAAAAACTGTTTTTT
TRBV2	TRBJ2-1	-	-	CASNPGLPPNEQFF	TGTGCCAGCAACCCGGGACTCCCTCCCAATGAGCAGTTCTTC
TRBV19	TRBJ1-1	TRBD1	-	CASRGQGNTEAFF	TGTGCCAGTCGGGGACAGGGGAACACTGAAGCTTTCTTT
TRBV19	TRBJ1-3	-	-	CASRLDRSSGNTIYF	TGTGCCAGTAGATTAGACAGGAGCTCTGGAAACACCATATATTTT
TRBV10-3	TRBJ1-1	-	-	CAISEWRERELIPEAFF	TGTGCCATCAGTGAGTGGAGGGAAAGGGAGCTAATTCCTGAAGCTTTCTTT
TRBV7-2	TRBJ1-2	TRBD1	-	CASSSRTGRGYTF	TGTGCCAGCAGCTCGCGGACAGGACGAGGCTACACCTTC
TRBV12-3/TRBV12-4	TRBJ2-5	-	-	CASSWGEETQYF	TGTGCCAGCAGTTGGGGAGAAGAGACCCAGTACTTC
TRBV5-1	TRBJ1-5	TRBD1	-	CASSAGTVINQPQHF	TGCGCCAGCAGCGCCGGGACAGTCATCAATCAGCCCCAGCATTTT
TRBV4-1	TRBJ1-1	-	-	CASSHGTDRRIEAFF	TGCGCCAGCAGCCACGGAACGGACAGACGGATTGAAGCTTTCTTT
TRBV7-6	TRBJ2-7	TRBD1	-	CASSPEPGTVYEQYF	TGTGCCAGCAGCCCCGAACCCGGGACAGTCTACGAGCAGTACTTC
TRBV12-3/TRBV12-4	TRBJ2-6	-	-	CASGQSGANVLTF	TGTGCCAGCGGACAATCTGGGGCCAACGTCCTGACTTTC
TRBV10-1	TRBJ2-5	-	-	CASSEGTPIGTQYF	TGCGCCAGCAGTGAAGGGACACCTATTGGGACCCAGTACTTC
TRBV18	TRBJ2-7	TRBD2	-	CASSSSPGLADYEQYF	TGTGCCAGCTCATCTTCACCGGGACTAGCAGATTACGAGCAGTACTTC
TRBV27	TRBJ2-7	-	-	CASSGSLGLLQYF	TGTGCCAGCAGTGGCTCGCTCGGACTACTCCAGTACTTC
TRBV28	TRBJ2-2	TRBD1	-	CASSPTTGQGSGTGELFF	TGTGCCAGCAGTCCCACGACAGGGCAAGGCTCGGGCACCGGGGAGCTGTTTTTT
TRBV10-3	TRBJ2-1	-	-	CAISESRSSYNEQFF	TGTGCCATCAGTGAGTCGCGAAGCTCCTACAATGAGCAGTTCTTC
TRBV28	TRBJ1-1	-	-	CASSLLGGVTEAFF	TGTGCCAGCAGTTTATTAGGCGGGGTCACTGAAGCTTTCTTT
TRBV5-1	TRBJ1-5	-	few	CASSLAGFLHQPQHF	TGCGCCAGCAGCTTGGCAGGGTTTCTGCATCAGCCCCAGCATTTT
TRBV21-1	TRBJ1-5	-	-	CASSKLPSTPRDSNQPQHF	TGTGCCAGCAGCAAACTCCCCTCAACTCCCCGAGATAGCAATCAGCCCCAGCATTTT
TRBV4-2	TRBJ2-1	TRBD2	-	CASSQDGGRAGEQFF	TGTGCCAGCAGCCAAGATGGCGGGAGGGCAGGGGAGCAGTTCTTC
TRBV14	TRBJ2-7	-	-	CASSHYGGGRTYEQYF	TGTGCCAGCAGTCATTATGGGGGGGGCCGAACCTACGAGCAGTACTTC